Below, 17 T cell receptor beta chains from the same sample are listed, as sequenced in a study of cytomegalovirus exposure and HLA in healthy donors. The study ran its PCR with 60 Vbeta and 13 Jbeta primers. TCRdb's copy holds only in-frame clones and misses some; the assay was immunoSEQ multiplex PCR. The sample shows about 160,000 clones, about 82% of them seen only once. Material for sequencing was PBMCs. The receptor source for this set is a woman aged 30 to 39 in good health and CMV-seropositive.

This sequence joins TRBV9 and TRBJ2-3, with D possibly matching TRBD1 (6 bases). The V end was cut by 0 bases, the J end by 2 bases, with 10 bases between. This CDR3 is 15 amino acids long. CDR1 and CDR2 (germline): SGDLS, YYNGEE. The CDR3 spells CASSVGGRLTDTQYF. The CDR3 DNA reads TGTGCCAGCAGCGTAGGGGGGCGTCTCACAGATACGCAGTATTTT.

This rearrangement joins TRBV5-1 to TRBJ1-1; no clear D. This CDR3 spans 15 amino acids. The V end was cut by 0 bases, the J end by 1 base, with 10 bases between. CDR1 SGHRS and CDR2 YFSETQ come from the germline V gene. The CDR3 reads CASSLVPQRNTEAFF. As DNA, the CDR3 is TGCGCCAGCAGCTTGGTACCACAACGGAACACTGAAGCTTTCTTT. Looking up the rest from reference TRBV5-1 and TRBJ1-1 gives the full variable domain: KAGVTQTPRYLIKTRGQQVTLSCSPISGHRSVSWYQQTPGQGLQFLFEYFSETQRNKGNFPGRFSGRQFSNSRSEMNVSTLELGDSALYLCASSLVPQRNTEAFFGQGTRLTVV.

This chain links TRBV4-1 with TRBJ1-1, with 10 bases fitting TRBD1. The CDR3 is 15 amino acids. Germline CDR1 MGHRA, CDR2 YSYEKL. The V segment lost 1 base and the J segment 4 bases; nucleotides outside the gene matches: 3. The CDR3 DNA reads as TGCGCCAGCAGCCAAGGACAGGGGGCGTTCACTGAAGCTTTCTTT. This codes for CASSQGQGAFTEAFF.

The chain employs TRBV27 and TRBJ1-2; D possibly corresponds to TRBD1 (5 bases). Trimming cost V 4 bases and J 1 base, with 10 bases left between them. The CDR3 loop spans 14 amino acids. The V gene's germline CDR1 is MNHEY and CDR2 SMNVEV (reference sequence). CDR3 nucleotide sequence: TGTGCCAGCAGTTACAGGATGGATAACTATGGCTACACCTTC. It encodes CASSYRMDNYGYTF.

This clone was picked up a small number of times. Other DNA variants within this sample encode the same CDR3. This chain links TRBV7-3 with TRBJ1-6; maybe TRBD1 (5 bases). The germline CDR1 and CDR2 sequences are SGHTA and FQGTGA. V was cut by 4 bases and J by 4 bases, with 11 bases left in between. The CDR3 totals 15 residues. Written as DNA, the CDR3 is TGTGCCAGCAGCTCCCAGGGACTTTATAATTCACCCCTCCACTTT. This codes for CASSSQGLYNSPLHF.

The chain has TRBV10-3 and TRBJ2-7; D is perhaps TRBD2 (5 bases). The germline V and J ends were trimmed by 0 bases and 0 bases, with 6 bases remaining between them. This CDR3 spans 14 amino acids. Germline assignment: CDR1 ENHRY and CDR2 SYGVKD. Written as DNA, the CDR3 is TGTGCCATCAGTGAGTCTGCGGGCTCCTACGAGCAGTACTTC. It specifies CAISESAGSYEQYF.

The chain links TRBV7-9 to TRBJ2-7; 9 bases align to TRBD2. V shed 5 bases, J shed 0 bases, and the junction held 14 bases outside the gene matches. Germline-derived CDR1 and CDR2 are SEHNR and FQNEAQ (reference sequence). This CDR3 comprises 18 residues. In DNA form, the CDR3 reads TGTGCCAGCAGCCCTCCAGCGGGGGGTTACCTGAGCTCCTACGAGCAGTACTTC. This codes for CASSPPAGGYLSSYEQYF.

This clone was seen only a few times. The CDR3 DNA sequence: TGTGCCAGCAGCTCCAGCCCGGGGGTAGCGGGGGTGAACACCGGGGAGCTGTTTTTT. Its translation is CASSSSPGVAGVNTGELFF. The chain uses TRBV7-7 and TRBJ2-2, with 9 bases fitting TRBD2. This CDR3 spans 19 amino acids. V dropped 4 bases and J dropped 1; count of bases not matched to a gene: 13. Germline V gene data show CDR1 as SSHAT and CDR2 as FNYEAQ (reference sequence).

The chain recombines TRBV6-6 with TRBJ2-5; 7 bases agree with TRBD2. V was clipped by 0 bases and J by 1 base; unmatched bases: 5. Germline loops: CDR1 MNHNY, CDR2 SVGAGI (reference sequence). The CDR3 consists of 16 residues. The CDR3: CASSYSLSGGQETQYF. The DNA for the CDR3 is TGTGCCAGCAGTTACTCTTTATCGGGGGGCCAAGAGACCCAGTACTTC.

The chain employs TRBV2 and TRBJ2-2; tentatively, D is TRBD2 (5 bases). Germline-derived CDR1 and CDR2 are SNHLY and FYNNEI. CDR3 length: 17 residues. V was shortened by 7 bases and J by 2 bases, with 20 bases between the two germline ends. Written as DNA, the CDR3 is TGTGCCAGCAATCCGACAACAAGCGGTCGTAACACCGGGGAGCTGTTTTTT. This gives the protein CASNPTTSGRNTGELFF.

The table lists this clone with a count of one. The gene calls are TRBV6-6 and TRBJ1-2; 8 bases are shared with TRBD1. CDR1 MNHNY and CDR2 SVGAGI come from the germline V gene (reference sequence). The CDR3 runs 15 residues. The junction had 11 bases not matched to a gene; V was cut back by 5 bases and J by 6 bases. The CDR3: CASSREVDRVNGYTF. Written as DNA, the CDR3 is TGTGCCAGCAGTAGAGAAGTGGACAGGGTCAATGGCTACACCTTC.

This chain joins TRBV7-2 and TRBJ1-2; no clear D. The CDR3 has 15 residues. V was trimmed by 7 bases and J by 2 bases, leaving 17 bases between them. Germline-derived CDR1 and CDR2 are SGHTA and FQGNSA. CDR3 in amino acids: CASTLKVESNYGYTF. CDR3 sequence (DNA): TGTGCCAGCACCCTCAAAGTGGAGTCGAACTATGGCTACACCTTC.

The rearrangement links TRBV6-4 to TRBJ1-6; 7 positions match TRBD1. Germline CDR1 and CDR2: MRHNA and SNTAGT. V shed 10 bases, J shed 5 bases, and the junction held 5 bases outside the gene matches. This CDR3 is 13 amino acids long. This CDR3 reads CATRQGDNSPLHF. The CDR3, as DNA: TGTGCCACCCGACAGGGAGATAATTCACCCCTCCACTTT.

This sequence joins TRBV4-2 and TRBJ2-7, with D maybe TRBD2 (5 bases). Trimming left V 1 base short and J 4 bases short, with 8 bases between. CDR1 is LGHNA and CDR2 is YNFKEQ in the germline V gene. This CDR3 is built from 13 residues. CDR3 in amino acids: CASSQVGGYEQYF. CDR3 nucleotides: TGTGCCAGCAGCCAAGTAGGAGGTTACGAGCAGTACTTC.

V usage is TRBV30 and J usage is TRBJ2-3, with 11 bases that match TRBD2. V trimming: 0 bases; J trimming: 4 bases; junction bases outside the gene matches: 6. From germline, CDR1 is GTSNPN and CDR2 SVGIG (reference sequence). CDR3 length: 16 amino acids. The CDR3 nucleotides read TGTGCCTGGAGTGTACGACTAGCGGGGTGGTCAGATACGCAGTATTTT. As protein: CAWSVRLAGWSDTQYF.

The chain couples TRBV30 to TRBJ1-1; 7 nucleotides match TRBD1. After removal of 5 bases from V and 5 bases from J, the junction contained 11 bases not matched to a gene. The germline V gene encodes CDR1 GTSNPN and CDR2 SVGIG (reference sequence). The length of the CDR3 is 14 residues. CDR3 DNA sequence: TGTGCCTGGGGGACAGCCTCCCAGGGAACTGAAGCTTTCTTT. This gives the protein CAWGTASQGTEAFF.

The rearrangement joins TRBV19 to TRBJ2-3; D possibly corresponds to TRBD2 (6 bases). The CDR3 length is 14 residues. The germline gives CDR1 LNHDA, CDR2 SQIVND (reference sequence). V gave up 5 bases and J gave up 1 base, with 10 bases separating them. CDR3 nucleotides: TGTGCCAGTAGTTTCACGGGAGGCACAGATACGCAGTATTTT. It yields the protein CASSFTGGTDTQYF. Full variable domain (rest looked up from reference TRBV19 and TRBJ2-3): DGGITQSPKYLFRKEGQNVTLSCEQNLNHDAMYWYRQDPGQGLRLIYYSQIVNDFQKGDIAEGYSVSREKKESFPLTVTSAQKNPTAFYLCASSFTGGTDTQYFGPGTRLTVL.